Following are 18 T cell receptor beta chains from one sample sequenced in a study of blood T cell repertoires in COVID-19. Clones were sequenced by immunoSEQ multiplex PCR, and TCRdb holds only the in-frame ones, with some missing. The table shows about 150,000 clones, with roughly 90% occurring only once. The specimen was PBMCs or T cells enriched from blood (not recorded which). These receptors were taken from a woman between 40 and 50 years old who had been exposed to COVID-19.

The V gene is TRBV5-1, the J gene TRBJ2-1; the D gene is possibly TRBD2 (5 bases). The CDR3 runs 12 residues. Germline CDR1 SGHRS, CDR2 YFSETQ. Trimming took off 0 bases at V and 15 bases at J, with 13 bases between the two ends. CDR3 sequence: CASSLVGVGGFF. The CDR3 coding sequence is TGCGCCAGCAGCTTGGTTGGGGTAGGAGGGTTCTTC.

The chain couples TRBV7-8 to TRBJ2-7; 7 positions agree with TRBD1. CDR1 is SGHVS, CDR2 FQNEAQ, per germline. The CDR3 length is 14 residues. Trimming cost V 5 bases and J 6 bases; bases outside gene matches: 10. The CDR3 DNA follows: TGTGCCAGCAGCGACCGGACCTCAGGGGGCGAGCAGTACTTC. Translating it yields CASSDRTSGGEQYF.

This rearrangement joins TRBV4-1 to TRBJ2-7, with 8 bases fitting TRBD1. The CDR3 has 15 amino acids. The germline V gene has CDR1 MGHRA and CDR2 YSYEKL. V lost 1 base, J lost 2 bases, and 4 bases stayed unmatched. As DNA, the CDR3 is TGCGCCAGCAGCCAAGGACGGACAGGGCCCTACGAGCAGTACTTC. It specifies CASSQGRTGPYEQYF.

This chain links TRBV27 with TRBJ2-2; perhaps TRBD2 as D (6 bases). Germline loops: CDR1 MNHEY, CDR2 SMNVEV (reference sequence). Deletions cut 4 bases from V and 3 bases from J, with 21 bases between. The CDR3 has 18 residues. The CDR3 DNA is TGTGCCAGCAGTTCTCTCGCGGGAATTACCATGGACACCGGGGAGCTGTTTTTT. This codes for CASSSLAGITMDTGELFF.

The rearrangement uses TRBV9 and TRBJ1-5; 11 bases map to TRBD1. CDR1 is SGDLS, CDR2 YYNGEE, per germline. This CDR3 region has 16 residues. With 4 bases clipped from V and 6 bases from J, the junction kept 9 bases outside the gene matches. The CDR3 is CASSRSGGTGGQPQHF. CDR3 nucleotide sequence: TGTGCCAGCAGCCGGAGTGGGGGGACAGGGGGTCAGCCCCAGCATTTT.

The chain uses TRBV5-1 and TRBJ1-4; D unclear. CDR1 SGHRS and CDR2 YFSETQ come from the germline V gene. CDR3 length: 14 amino acids. V lost 1 base and J 5 bases, leaving 9 bases between the germline ends. In DNA, the CDR3 is TGCGCCAGCAGCTTGACTCTCCCCAATGAAAAACTGTTTTTT. The encoded protein is CASSLTLPNEKLFF.

The J gene is TRBJ1-1, the V gene TRBV11-2; TRBD1 matches 8 bases. This CDR3 has 15 residues. V trimming: 5 bases; J trimming: 1 base; junction bases outside the gene matches: 6. Germline loops: CDR1 SGHAT, CDR2 FQNNGV. The CDR3 DNA is TGTGCCAGCAGCATACAGGGGGTCGGGAACACTGAAGCTTTCTTT. Its translation is CASSIQGVGNTEAFF.

The chain has TRBV15 and TRBJ2-1; 12 bases fit TRBD1. The V segment lost 5 bases and the J segment 2 bases; nucleotides outside the gene matches: 10. Per germline, CDR1 LNHNV and CDR2 YYDKDF (reference sequence). The CDR3 spans 18 residues. The chain's CDR3 is CATSGTGGLSLTYNEQFF. The CDR3 DNA reads TGTGCCACCAGCGGGACAGGGGGCCTCTCCCTTACCTACAATGAGCAGTTCTTC. The full variable domain, with the rest looked up from reference TRBV15 and TRBJ2-1, is DAMVIQNPRYQVTQFGKPVTLSCSQTLNHNVMYWYQQKSSQAPKLLFHYYDKDFNNEADTPDNFQSRRPNTSFCFLDIRSPGLGDTAMYLCATSGTGGLSLTYNEQFFGPGTRLTVL.

The gene calls are TRBV7-9 and TRBJ2-7, with 9 bases matching TRBD2. With 5 bases clipped from V and 7 bases from J, the junction kept 12 bases outside the gene matches. CDR3 size: 15 residues. The germline V gene encodes CDR1 SEHNR and CDR2 FQNEAQ (reference sequence). Here the CDR3 DNA reads TGTGCCAGCAGCGGCCCGCTAGCGGGGCCGGGAGAGCAGTACTTC. Protein product: CASSGPLAGPGEQYF.

The chain joins TRBV11-2 to TRBJ2-6, with a tentative D call TRBD2 (6 bases). The CDR3 runs 14 residues. V was shortened by 7 bases and J by 8 bases, with 15 bases between the two germline ends. Germline values: CDR1 SGHAT, CDR2 FQNNGV. The CDR3 region is CASNDWTTTNVLTF. The CDR3 DNA sequence: TGTGCCAGCAACGATTGGACTACAACCAACGTCCTGACTTTC.

This clone turned up a few times. The J gene is TRBJ1-3, the V gene TRBV10-1, with D possibly TRBD1 on 5 matching bases. Trimming left V 6 bases short and J 0 bases short, with 21 bases between. This CDR3 has 18 amino acids. CDR1 WNHNN and CDR2 SYGVQD come from the germline V gene (reference sequence). DNA of the CDR3: TGCGCCAGCAGGGACACTAACAGTTTCCCATTCTCTGGAAACACCATATATTTT. Amino acid sequence: CASRDTNSFPFSGNTIYF.

The genes are TRBV7-2 and TRBJ2-2, with D unresolved. Germline V CDR1 and CDR2: SGHTA, FQGNSA. V was shortened by 1 base and J by 3 bases, with 6 bases between the two germline ends. The CDR3 extends over 14 amino acids. CDR3 bases: TGTGCCAGCAGCTTAGGTGGCTACACCGGGGAGCTGTTTTTT. The encoded protein is CASSLGGYTGELFF.

The rearrangement joins TRBV7-9 to TRBJ1-6, with unresolved D. V gave up 1 base and J gave up 7 bases, with 8 bases separating them. The CDR3 totals 14 residues. Per the germline V gene, CDR1 is SEHNR and CDR2 is FQNEAQ (reference sequence). As DNA, the CDR3 is TGTGCCAGCAGCTTAGAGAGGGAAAATTCACCCCTCCACTTT. It translates to CASSLERENSPLHF.

The J gene is TRBJ1-5, the V gene TRBV6-5; the D is unclear. CDR1 and CDR2 (germline): MNHEY, SVGAGI. The CDR3 consists of 15 residues. V dropped 0 bases and J dropped 10 bases, with 16 bases sitting between them. CDR3 DNA: TGTGCCAGCAGTTACTCCGCAGGTACATCATACCCCCAGCATTTT. It encodes CASSYSAGTSYPQHF.

This rearrangement joins TRBV28 to TRBJ1-6; D is possibly TRBD1 (5 bases). There are 15 residues in the CDR3. Germline CDR1 and CDR2: MDHEN and SYDVKM. V was clipped by 6 bases and J by 7 bases, with 16 bases between them. The CDR3 nucleotides read TGTGCCAGCAGCACGACAGATGAACAAAATTCACCCCTCCACTTT. Translating it yields CASSTTDEQNSPLHF.

The J gene is TRBJ1-1, the V gene TRBV5-1; 7 bases agree with TRBD1. This CDR3 spans 13 amino acids. Germline V gene data show CDR1 as SGHRS and CDR2 as YFSETQ. Trimming at V came to 3 bases and at J to 5 bases, leaving 4 bases not matched to a gene. CDR3 sequence reads: CASSYPGGTEAFF. Written as DNA, the CDR3 is TGCGCCAGCAGCTACCCAGGGGGAACTGAAGCTTTCTTT.

This clone showed up just a few times. This rearrangement joins TRBV14 to TRBJ1-1, with TRBD1 matching over 10 bases. The CDR3 length is 14 residues. Germline CDR1 reads SGHDN; CDR2 reads FVKESK. V lost 6 bases, J lost 4 bases, and 5 bases stayed unmatched. In nucleotides, the CDR3 is TGTGCCAGCAGACTGACAGGGGGCGGCACTGAAGCTTTCTTT. Translated, it gives CASRLTGGGTEAFF.

This clone has a single count. The rearrangement joins TRBV10-2 to TRBJ2-7, with TRBD2 matching over 8 bases. In germline, CDR1 is WSHSY, CDR2 SAAADI. The length of the CDR3 is 18 residues. With V trimmed by 4 bases and J by 3 bases, 17 bases remained unmatched. The CDR3 protein is CASSGDSGTIQIRYEQYF. The CDR3 DNA follows: TGCGCCAGCAGTGGGGATAGCGGGACGATCCAGATCCGCTACGAGCAGTACTTC.